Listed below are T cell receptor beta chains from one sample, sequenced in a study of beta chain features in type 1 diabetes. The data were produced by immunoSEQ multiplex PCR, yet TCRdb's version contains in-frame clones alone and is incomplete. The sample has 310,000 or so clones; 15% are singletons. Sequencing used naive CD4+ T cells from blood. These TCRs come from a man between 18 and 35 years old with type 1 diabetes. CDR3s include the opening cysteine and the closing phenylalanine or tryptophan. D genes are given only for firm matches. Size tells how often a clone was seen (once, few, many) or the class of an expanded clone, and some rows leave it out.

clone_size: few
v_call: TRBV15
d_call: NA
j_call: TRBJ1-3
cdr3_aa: CATSRTGSSGNTIYF
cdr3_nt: TGTGCCACCAGCAGAACAGGGAGCTCTGGAAACACCATATATTTT

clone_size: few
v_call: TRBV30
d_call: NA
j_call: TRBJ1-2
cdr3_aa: CAWSGTNRPANYGYTF
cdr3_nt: TGTGCCTGGAGTGGGACCAACAGGCCAGCTAACTATGGCTACACCTTC

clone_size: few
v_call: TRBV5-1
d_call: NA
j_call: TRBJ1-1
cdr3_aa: CASSIGRAQVTEAFF
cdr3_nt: TGCGCCAGCAGCATCGGCAGGGCGCAAGTAACTGAAGCTTTCTTT

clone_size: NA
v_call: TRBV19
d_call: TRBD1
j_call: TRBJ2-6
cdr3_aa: CASSNRGSGANVLTF
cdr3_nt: TGTGCCAGTAGTAACAGGGGATCTGGGGCCAACGTCCTGACTTTC

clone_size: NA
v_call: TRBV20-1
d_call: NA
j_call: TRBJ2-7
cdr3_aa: CSAPETYEQYF
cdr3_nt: TGCAGTGCTCCCGAGACCTACGAGCAGTACTTC

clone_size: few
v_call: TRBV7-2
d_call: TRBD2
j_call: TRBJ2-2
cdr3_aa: CASSLFLAGTGELFF
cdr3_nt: TGTGCCAGCAGCTTATTCCTAGCGGGGACCGGGGAGCTGTTTTTT

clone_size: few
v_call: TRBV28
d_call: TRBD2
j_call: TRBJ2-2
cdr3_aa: CASSLLASGGSGELFF
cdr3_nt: TGTGCCAGCAGCCTTCTAGCCAGCGGGGGTTCCGGGGAGCTGTTTTTT

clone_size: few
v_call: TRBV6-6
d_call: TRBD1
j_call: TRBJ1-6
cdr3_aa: CASSLGQLWGNSPLHF
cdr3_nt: TGTGCCAGCAGTTTGGGACAGCTGTGGGGGAATTCACCCCTCCACTTT

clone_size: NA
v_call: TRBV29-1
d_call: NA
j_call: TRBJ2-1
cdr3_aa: CSVGMPGNNEQFF
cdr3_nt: TGCAGCGTCGGCATGCCGGGTAACAATGAGCAGTTCTTC

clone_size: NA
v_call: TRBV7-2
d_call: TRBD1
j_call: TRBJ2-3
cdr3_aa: CASSLRTGRYTDTQYF
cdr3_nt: TGTGCCAGCAGCTTAAGGACAGGGCGCTATACAGATACGCAGTATTTT

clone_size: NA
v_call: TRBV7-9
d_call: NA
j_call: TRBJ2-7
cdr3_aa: CASSQARQTRQKQYF
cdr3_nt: TGTGCCAGCAGCCAGGCCCGGCAGACCCGACAGAAGCAGTACTTC

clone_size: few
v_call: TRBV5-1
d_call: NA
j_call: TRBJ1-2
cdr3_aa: CASSLVPGDYGYTF
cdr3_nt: TGCGCCAGCAGCTTGGTTCCAGGGGACTATGGCTACACCTTC

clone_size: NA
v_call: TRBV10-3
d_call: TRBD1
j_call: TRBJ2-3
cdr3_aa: CAIGPGQGLSDTQYF
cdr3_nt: TGTGCCATCGGGCCGGGACAGGGGTTGTCGGATACGCAGTATTTT

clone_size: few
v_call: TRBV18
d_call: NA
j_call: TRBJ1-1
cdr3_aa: CASSPDKNTEAFF
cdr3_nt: TGTGCCAGCTCACCAGACAAAAACACTGAAGCTTTCTTT

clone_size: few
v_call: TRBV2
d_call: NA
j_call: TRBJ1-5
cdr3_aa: CASSEAHRASQPQHF
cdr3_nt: TGTGCCAGCAGTGAAGCTCACAGGGCAAGTCAGCCCCAGCATTTT

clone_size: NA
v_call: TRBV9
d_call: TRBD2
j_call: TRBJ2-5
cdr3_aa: CASSVRGLAGQETQYF
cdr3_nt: TGTGCCAGCAGCGTGAGGGGGCTAGCGGGGCAAGAGACCCAGTACTTC

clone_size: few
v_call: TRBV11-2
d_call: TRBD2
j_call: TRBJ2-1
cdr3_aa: CASSSIAGGNEQFF
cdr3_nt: TGTGCCAGCAGCTCCATAGCGGGGGGCAATGAGCAGTTCTTC

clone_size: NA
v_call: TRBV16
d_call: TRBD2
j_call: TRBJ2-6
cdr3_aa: CASSPQAGDFGANVLTF
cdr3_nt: TGTGCCAGCAGCCCTCAGGCGGGGGATTTCGGGGCCAACGTCCTGACTTTC

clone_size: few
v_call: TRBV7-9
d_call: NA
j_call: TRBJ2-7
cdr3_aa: CASSTHGAPSPEQYF
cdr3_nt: TGTGCCAGCAGCACCCATGGGGCCCCGTCCCCCGAGCAGTACTTC

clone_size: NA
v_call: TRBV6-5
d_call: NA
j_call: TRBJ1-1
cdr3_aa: CASTGAGGTEAFF
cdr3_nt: TGTGCCAGCACAGGGGCGGGGGGCACTGAAGCTTTCTTT

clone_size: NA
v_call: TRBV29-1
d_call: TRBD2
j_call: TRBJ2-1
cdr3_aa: CSVGRLAGDEQFF
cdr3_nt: TGCAGCGTAGGTCGACTAGCGGGGGATGAGCAGTTCTTC

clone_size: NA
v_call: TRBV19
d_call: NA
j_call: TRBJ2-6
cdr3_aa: CASSRLGTGANVLTF
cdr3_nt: TGTGCCAGTAGTAGACTTGGGACAGGGGCCAACGTCCTGACTTTC

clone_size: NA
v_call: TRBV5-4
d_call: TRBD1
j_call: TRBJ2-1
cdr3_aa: CASSLVGQGSYNEQFF
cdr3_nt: TGTGCCAGCAGCTTGGTAGGACAGGGCTCCTACAATGAGCAGTTCTTC

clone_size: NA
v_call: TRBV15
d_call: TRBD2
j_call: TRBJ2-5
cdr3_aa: CATSRGMRTRRSQETQYF
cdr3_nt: TGTGCCACCAGCAGAGGAATGCGGACTAGGCGCTCCCAAGAGACCCAGTACTTC